This T cell receptor beta chain was profiled in a study of T cells in Graves' hyperthyroidism and ophthalmopathy. Regions amplified from RNA transcripts were the TCR beta CDR3 regions. The HTBI primer set drove a first-round RT-PCR of the TCR CDR3. TCRdb reprocessed the multiplex PCR reads via MiXCR and lists one record per CDR3 protein. This sample yields hundreds of thousands of distinct CDR3 sequences, of which around 20% are seen a single time; approximately 16% belongs to the top ten. This clonotype was obtained from a woman in her forties or fifties with Graves' hyperthyroidism that later progressed to Graves' ophthalmopathy. Sequences were obtained from blood.

This CDR3 is CASSYREAGSNEQFF. The CDR3 nucleotides are TGTGCCAGCAGTTACAGGGAGGCCGGGAGCAATGAGCAGTTCTTC. This chain connects TRBV12-3 or TRBV12-4 to TRBJ2-1; D may correspond to TRBD1 or TRBD2 (6 bases each). The CDR3 runs 15 residues. V lost 4 bases and J 6 bases, leaving 16 bases between the germline ends.